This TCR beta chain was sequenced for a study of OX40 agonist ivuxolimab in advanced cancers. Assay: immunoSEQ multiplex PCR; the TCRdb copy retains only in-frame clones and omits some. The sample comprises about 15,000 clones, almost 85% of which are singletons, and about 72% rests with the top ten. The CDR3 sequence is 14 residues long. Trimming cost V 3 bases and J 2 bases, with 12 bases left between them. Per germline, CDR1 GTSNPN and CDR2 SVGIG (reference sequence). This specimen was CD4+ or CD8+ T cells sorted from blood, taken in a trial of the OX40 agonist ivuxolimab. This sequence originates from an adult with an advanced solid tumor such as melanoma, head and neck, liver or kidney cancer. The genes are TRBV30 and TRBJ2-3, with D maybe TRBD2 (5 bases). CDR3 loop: CAWSLATPTDTQYF. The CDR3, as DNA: TGTGCCTGGAGCCTAGCTACCCCCACAGATACGCAGTATTTT.